The entry below describes one T cell receptor (beta chain). Antigen: not known. The data were obtained in a study of OX40 agonist ivuxolimab in advanced cancers. Findings and caveats of the study: No determination was made of the antigen specificity of the expanded peripheral T cells.

Profiled with immunoSEQ multiplex PCR; TCRdb holds only in-frame clones, not every one. The data show some 15,000 clones, about four fifths seen once. This CDR3 is 16 amino acids long. Germline assignment: CDR1 SGHVS and CDR2 FNYEAQ. Trimming left V 5 bases short and J 1 base short, with 15 bases between. This TCR was recovered from an adult with an advanced solid tumor such as melanoma, head and neck, liver or kidney cancer. The chain employs TRBV7-6 and TRBJ1-5; weak D call: TRBD1 (6 bases). The source material was CD4+ or CD8+ T cells sorted from blood, sampled in a trial of the OX40 agonist ivuxolimab. CDR3 DNA sequence: TGTGCCAGCAGCGCTACAGGGTCTAGGAGCAATCAGCCCCAGCATTTT. It encodes CASSATGSRSNQPQHF.